This T cell receptor (beta chain) is drawn from a study of blood T cells in healthy people across ages. Whole-study results and caveats: Per million T cells, TCR beta diversity dropped about linearly as age rose.

The V gene's germline CDR1 is SGHRS and CDR2 YFSETQ. CDR3 length: 14 amino acids. Deletions cut 4 bases from V and 4 bases from J, with 14 bases between. As to this clonotype: No antigen is known for it.

Combining a sample-barcoded 5' primer with a J-beta primer mix, a second PCR ran for roughly 7 to 12 cycles. In TCRdb, the 5' RACE reads were re-called with MiXCR into one record per CDR3 protein. The sample comprises 1.6 million or so distinct CDR3 sequences, 34% of which are singletons, and approximately 10% rests with the top ten. The clonotype comes from a woman aged 25 to 39 in good health. V is TRBV5-1 and J is TRBJ1-1; D possibly corresponds to TRBD1 (5 bases). The specimen sequenced was blood. The CDR3 region has the DNA TGCGCCAGCAGCCTGACCGGGACTAGCACTGAAGCTTTCTTT. Translated: CASSLTGTSTEAFF.